The sequence of this TCR beta chain was determined in a study of CD8 T cells in Susac syndrome. TEMRA cells were enriched by FACS, and CD4+ and CD8+ T cells were negatively isolated. Trimming at V came to 5 bases and at J to 15 bases, leaving 7 bases not matched to a gene. The CDR3 loop spans 12 amino acids. Germline loops: CDR1 MNHEY, CDR2 SMNVEV (reference sequence). After extraction with the RNeasy kit, about 0.5 to 1 ug of the RNA was reverse transcribed using random hexamers. In TCRdb, the immunoSEQ multiplex PCR reads were re-called with MiXCR into one record per CDR3 protein. Of roughly 200,000 distinct CDR3 sequences listed, 90% to 95% were seen once; the top ten hold about 0.1%.

The source of this sequence is a human donor in good health. The chain recombines TRBV27 with TRBJ2-1; 10 bases match TRBD2. The sequenced sample was CD4+ T cells from PBMCs. CDR3 DNA sequence: TGTGCCAGCAGTCCTAGCGGGGGTGCCCGGTTCTTC. It codes for CASSPSGGARFF.